Presented here are 10 T cell receptor beta chains from one specimen sequenced in a study of vaccination and CD4 T cells after COVID-19. Described treatment: roughly ten-day PBMC culture with coronavirus spike peptide pools or control peptides (ViraFEST assay). These TCRs are of unknown antigen specificity. Oncomine TCR Beta short-read sequencing was applied to DNA from cultured CD4+ T cells. TCRdb passed the PCR reads through MiXCR, listing each CDR3 protein once. This repertoire shows 13,000 or so distinct CDR3 sequences, less than 80% found once; its top ten account for around 30%. Sequenced input: CD4+ T cells from blood, cultured in vitro. The receptors originated from a human donor who had recovered from COVID-19.

The chain is built from TRBV5-8 and TRBJ2-3; 9 bases are a match to TRBD1. The trim removed 5 bases at V and 4 bases at J, leaving 5 bases unmatched. The CDR3 is 14 residues long. Per the germline V gene, CDR1 is SGHTS and CDR2 is YDEGEE. The DNA of the CDR3 is TGTGCCAGCAGAAGACAGGGGGGCCCAGATACGCAGTATTTT. This encodes CASRRQGGPDTQYF. The full variable domain, with the rest looked up from reference TRBV5-8 and TRBJ2-3, is EAGVTQSPTHLIKTRGQQATLRCSPISGHTSVYWYQQALGLGLQFLLWYDEGEERNRGNFPPRFSGRQFPNYSSELNVNALELEDSALYLCASRRQGGPDTQYFGPGTRLTVL.

This clonotype is judged large. The rearrangement links TRBV20-1 to TRBJ2-7; D possibly corresponds to TRBD2 (6 bases). Trimming cost V 0 bases and J 9 bases, with 12 bases left between them. CDR3 length: 12 amino acids. Germline-derived CDR1 and CDR2 are DFQATT and SNEGSKA (reference sequence). CDR3 nucleotides: TGCAGTGCTAGAGACCCCTTGCGGGGGCAGTACTTC. Its translation: CSARDPLRGQYF.

This clonotype appeared a few times. The chain uses TRBV20-1 and TRBJ1-2; tentative D call: TRBD1 (6 bases). Per germline, CDR1 DFQATT and CDR2 SNEGSKA (reference sequence). The CDR3 is made up of 15 amino acids. V shed 3 bases and J shed 3 bases, with 17 bases lying between them. CDR3 in amino acids: CSASSGHQDYYGYTF. In DNA form, the CDR3 reads TGCAGTGCTAGTTCGGGACACCAAGACTACTATGGCTACACCTTC.

The rearrangement uses TRBV7-9 and TRBJ1-2; the D gene is possibly TRBD1 (5 bases). Germline CDR1 reads SEHNR; CDR2 reads FQNEAQ (reference sequence). The CDR3 totals 16 residues. The germline V and J ends were trimmed by 2 bases and 7 bases, with 20 bases remaining between them. The CDR3 reads CASSLPGAGTVSGYTF. Here the CDR3 DNA reads TGTGCCAGCAGCTTACCCGGGGCAGGGACGGTTTCTGGCTACACCTTC.

The chain uses TRBV5-1 and TRBJ2-3; D is unclear. Trimming cost V 5 bases and J 6 bases, with 10 bases left between them. Germline CDR1 reads SGHRS; CDR2 reads YFSETQ. CDR3 length: 12 residues. The CDR3 sequence is CASRPDGDTQYF. The CDR3 DNA sequence: TGCGCCAGCAGACCGGACGGGGATACGCAGTATTTT.

This chain connects TRBV28 to TRBJ1-5; D unresolved. The germline V gene encodes CDR1 MDHEN and CDR2 SYDVKM. V dropped 7 bases and J dropped 6 bases, with 19 bases sitting between them. The CDR3 runs to 15 residues. The CDR3 region is CASIPRAPTAQPQHF. The CDR3, as DNA: TGTGCCAGCATCCCCCGGGCGCCCACCGCTCAGCCCCAGCATTTT.

This clonotype occurred once. The chain is built from TRBV30 and TRBJ2-4; D may be TRBD2 (6 bases). This CDR3 contains 14 residues. CDR1 and CDR2 from the germline V gene are GTSNPN and SVGIG (reference sequence). V was clipped by 5 bases and J by 2 bases, with 13 bases between them. CDR3 sequence reads: CAWVRLDSKNIQYF. DNA for the CDR3: TGTGCCTGGGTTAGACTAGACTCCAAAAACATTCAGTACTTC.

This chain links TRBV10-2 with TRBJ2-7; no firm D call. The CDR3 has 13 residues. The V gene's germline CDR1 is WSHSY and CDR2 SAAADI. V was trimmed by 7 bases and J by 6 bases, leaving 16 bases between them. In DNA, the CDR3 is TGCGCCAGCACCGCCCCTGGGCACGGCGAGCAGTACTTC. Translating gives CASTAPGHGEQYF.

The V and J genes are TRBV20-1 and TRBJ1-1; 8 bases map to TRBD1. The CDR3 loop spans 15 amino acids. The junction had 8 bases not matched to a gene; V was cut back by 2 bases and J by 3 bases. Looked up from germline, CDR1 is DFQATT and CDR2 is SNEGSKA (reference sequence). The DNA of the CDR3 is TGCAGTGCTAGACCCAGGGGGCGCCCGGACACTGAAGCTTTCTTT. Amino acids: CSARPRGRPDTEAFF.

V usage is TRBV7-2 and J usage is TRBJ1-5; TRBD1 matches at 8 bases. V trimming: 5 bases; J trimming: 7 bases; junction bases outside the gene matches: 4. Per the germline V gene, CDR1 is SGHTA and CDR2 is FQGNSA. The CDR3 is made up of 13 amino acids. The CDR3 DNA reads TGTGCCAGCAGCCTACAGGGGGGCCAGCCCCAGCATTTT. It translates to CASSLQGGQPQHF.